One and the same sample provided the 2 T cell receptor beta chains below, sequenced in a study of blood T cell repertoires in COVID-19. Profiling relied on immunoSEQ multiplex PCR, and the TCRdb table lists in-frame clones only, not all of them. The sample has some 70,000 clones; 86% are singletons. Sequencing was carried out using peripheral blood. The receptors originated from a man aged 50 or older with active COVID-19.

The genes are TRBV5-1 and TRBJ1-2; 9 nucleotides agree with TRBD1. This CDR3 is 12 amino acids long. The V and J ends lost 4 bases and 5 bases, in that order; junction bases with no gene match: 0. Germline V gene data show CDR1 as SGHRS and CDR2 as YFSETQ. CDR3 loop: CASSGTGYGYTF. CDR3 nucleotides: TGCGCCAGCAGCGGGACAGGGTATGGCTACACCTTC.

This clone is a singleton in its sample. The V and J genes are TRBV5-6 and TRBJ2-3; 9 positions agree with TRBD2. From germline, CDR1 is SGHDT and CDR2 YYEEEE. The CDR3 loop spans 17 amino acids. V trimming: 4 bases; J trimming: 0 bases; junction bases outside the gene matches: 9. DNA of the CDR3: TGTGCCAGCAGCCATAGCGGGGGCCTCCTAAGCACAGATACGCAGTATTTT. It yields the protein CASSHSGGLLSTDTQYF.